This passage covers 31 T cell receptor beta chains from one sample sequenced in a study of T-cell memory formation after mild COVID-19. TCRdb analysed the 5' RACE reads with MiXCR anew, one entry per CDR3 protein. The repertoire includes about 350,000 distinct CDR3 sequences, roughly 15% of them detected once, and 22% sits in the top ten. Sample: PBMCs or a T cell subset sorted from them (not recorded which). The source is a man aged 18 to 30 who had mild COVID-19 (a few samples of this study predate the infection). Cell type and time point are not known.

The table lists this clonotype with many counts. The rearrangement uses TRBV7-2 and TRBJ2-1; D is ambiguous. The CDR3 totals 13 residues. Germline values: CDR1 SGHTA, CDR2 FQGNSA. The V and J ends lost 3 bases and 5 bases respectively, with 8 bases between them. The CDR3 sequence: CASSFSRDNEQFF. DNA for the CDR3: TGTGCCAGCAGCTTCTCCCGGGACAATGAGCAGTTCTTC.

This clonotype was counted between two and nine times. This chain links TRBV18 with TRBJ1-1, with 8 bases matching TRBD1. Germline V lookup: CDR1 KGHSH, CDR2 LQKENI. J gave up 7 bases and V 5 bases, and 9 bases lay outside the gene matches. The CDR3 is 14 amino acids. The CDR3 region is CASSRFRGQDEAFF. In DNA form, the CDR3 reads TGTGCCAGCTCAAGATTCAGGGGACAGGATGAAGCTTTCTTT.

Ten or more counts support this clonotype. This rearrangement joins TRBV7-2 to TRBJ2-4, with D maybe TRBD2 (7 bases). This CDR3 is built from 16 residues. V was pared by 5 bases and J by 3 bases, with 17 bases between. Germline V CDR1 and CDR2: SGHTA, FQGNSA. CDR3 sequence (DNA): TGTGCCAGCAGCCATCATACAGGGAGGGACAAAAACATTCAGTACTTC. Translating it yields CASSHHTGRDKNIQYF.

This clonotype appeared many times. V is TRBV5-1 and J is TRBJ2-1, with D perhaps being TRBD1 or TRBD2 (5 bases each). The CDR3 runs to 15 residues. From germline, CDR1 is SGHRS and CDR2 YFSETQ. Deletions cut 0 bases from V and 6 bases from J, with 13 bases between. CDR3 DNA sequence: TGCGCCAGCAGCTTGGGCACCCGGGGCCTCAATGAGCAGTTCTTC. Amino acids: CASSLGTRGLNEQFF.

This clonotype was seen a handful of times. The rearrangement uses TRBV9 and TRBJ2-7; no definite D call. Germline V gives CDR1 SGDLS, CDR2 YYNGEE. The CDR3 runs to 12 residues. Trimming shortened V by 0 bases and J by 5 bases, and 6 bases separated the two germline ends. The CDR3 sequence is CASSVGGHEQYF. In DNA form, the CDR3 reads TGTGCCAGCAGCGTAGGAGGCCACGAGCAGTACTTC.

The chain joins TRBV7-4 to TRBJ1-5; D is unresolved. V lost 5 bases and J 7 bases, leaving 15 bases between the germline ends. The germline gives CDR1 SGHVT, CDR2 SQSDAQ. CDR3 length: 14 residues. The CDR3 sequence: CASSRNRAGQPQHF. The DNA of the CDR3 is TGTGCCAGCAGCAGAAACAGAGCCGGGCAGCCCCAGCATTTT.

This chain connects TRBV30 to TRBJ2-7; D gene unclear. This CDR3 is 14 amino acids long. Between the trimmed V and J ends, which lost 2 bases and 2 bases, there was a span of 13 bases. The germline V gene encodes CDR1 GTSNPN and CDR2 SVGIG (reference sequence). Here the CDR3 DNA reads TGTGCCTGGAGTACTGAGACCGATCCCTACGAGCAGTACTTC. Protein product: CAWSTETDPYEQYF.

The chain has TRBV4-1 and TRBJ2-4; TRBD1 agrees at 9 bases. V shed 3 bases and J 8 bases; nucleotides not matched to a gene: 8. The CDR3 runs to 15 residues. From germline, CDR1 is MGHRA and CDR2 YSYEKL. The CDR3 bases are TGCGCCAGCAGCCACGCGAAGGACAGGGGTTACATTCAGTACTTC. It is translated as CASSHAKDRGYIQYF.

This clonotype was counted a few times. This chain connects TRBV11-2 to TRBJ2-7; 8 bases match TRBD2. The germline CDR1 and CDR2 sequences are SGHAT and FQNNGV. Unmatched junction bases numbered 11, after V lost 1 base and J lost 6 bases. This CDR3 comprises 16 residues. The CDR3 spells CASSLGPAGDLLEQYF. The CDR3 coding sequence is TGTGCCAGCAGCTTAGGGCCAGCGGGGGACCTCCTCGAGCAGTACTTC.

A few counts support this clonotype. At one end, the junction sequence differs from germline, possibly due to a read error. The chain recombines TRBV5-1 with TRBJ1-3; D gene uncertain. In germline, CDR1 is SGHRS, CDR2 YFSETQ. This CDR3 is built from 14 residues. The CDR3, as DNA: TGTGCCAGCAGCTTGGCGAGCTCTGGAAACACCATATATTTT. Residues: CASSLASSGNTIYF.

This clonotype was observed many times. CDR3 sequence (DNA): TGTGCCAGCAGTGAAGCCGAACTCAATGAGCAGTTCTTC. It encodes CASSEAELNEQFF. The V gene is TRBV6-1, the J gene TRBJ2-1, with D hard to call. V was trimmed by 0 bases and J by 6 bases, leaving 6 bases between them. The CDR3 runs to 13 residues. Germline assignment: CDR1 MNHNS and CDR2 SASEGT.

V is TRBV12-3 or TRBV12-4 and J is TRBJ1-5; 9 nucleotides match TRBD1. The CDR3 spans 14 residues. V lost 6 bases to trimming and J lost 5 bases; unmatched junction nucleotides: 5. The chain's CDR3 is CASRSGTGYQPQHF. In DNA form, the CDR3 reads TGTGCCAGCAGGTCCGGGACAGGGTATCAGCCCCAGCATTTT.

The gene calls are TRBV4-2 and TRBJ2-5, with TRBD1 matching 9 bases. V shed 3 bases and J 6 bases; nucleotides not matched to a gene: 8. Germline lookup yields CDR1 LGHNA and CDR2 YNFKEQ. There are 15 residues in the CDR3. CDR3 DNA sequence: TGTGCCAGCAGCCAGACCCGGGACAGGGAACAGACCCAGTACTTC. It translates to CASSQTRDREQTQYF.

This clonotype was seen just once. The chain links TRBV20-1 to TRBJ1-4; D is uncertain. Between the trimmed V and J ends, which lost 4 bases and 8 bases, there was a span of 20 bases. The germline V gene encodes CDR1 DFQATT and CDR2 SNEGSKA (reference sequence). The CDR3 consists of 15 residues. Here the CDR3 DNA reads TGCAGTGCTAACCGGCCATCGGTCGAGCGAGAAAAACTGTTTTTT. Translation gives CSANRPSVEREKLFF.

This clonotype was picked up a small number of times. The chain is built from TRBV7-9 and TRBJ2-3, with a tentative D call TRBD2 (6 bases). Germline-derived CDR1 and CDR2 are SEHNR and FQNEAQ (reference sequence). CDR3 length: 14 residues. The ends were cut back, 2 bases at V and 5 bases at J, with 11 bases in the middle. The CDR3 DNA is TGTGCCAGCAGCTTACAGGGACTCCTAGATACGCAGTATTTT. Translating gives CASSLQGLLDTQYF.

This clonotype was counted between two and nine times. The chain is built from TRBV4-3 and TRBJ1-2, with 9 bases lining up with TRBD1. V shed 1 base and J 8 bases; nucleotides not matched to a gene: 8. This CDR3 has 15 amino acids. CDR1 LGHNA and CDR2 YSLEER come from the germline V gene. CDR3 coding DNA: TGCGCCAGCAGCCAAGGCCCGGACAGGGGACGCGGCTACACCTTC. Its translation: CASSQGPDRGRGYTF.

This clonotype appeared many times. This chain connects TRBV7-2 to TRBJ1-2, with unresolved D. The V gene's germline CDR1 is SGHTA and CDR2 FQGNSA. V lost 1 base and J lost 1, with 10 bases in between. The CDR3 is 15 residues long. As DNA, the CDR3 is TGTGCCAGCAGCTTAGAGCTCGGGATTAACTATGGCTACACCTTC. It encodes CASSLELGINYGYTF.

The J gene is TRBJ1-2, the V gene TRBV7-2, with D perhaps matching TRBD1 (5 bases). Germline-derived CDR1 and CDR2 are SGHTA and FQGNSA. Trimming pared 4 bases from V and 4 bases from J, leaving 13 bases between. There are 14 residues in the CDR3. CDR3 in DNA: TGTGCCAGCAGCTCGCAGGGTTCGTCCTATGGCTACACCTTC. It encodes CASSSQGSSYGYTF.

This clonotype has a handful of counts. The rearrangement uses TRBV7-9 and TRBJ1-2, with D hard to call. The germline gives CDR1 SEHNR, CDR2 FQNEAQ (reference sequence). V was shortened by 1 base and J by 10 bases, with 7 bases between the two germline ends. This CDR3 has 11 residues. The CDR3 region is CASSLGRDYTF. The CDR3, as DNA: TGTGCCAGCAGCTTAGGACGCGACTACACCTTC.

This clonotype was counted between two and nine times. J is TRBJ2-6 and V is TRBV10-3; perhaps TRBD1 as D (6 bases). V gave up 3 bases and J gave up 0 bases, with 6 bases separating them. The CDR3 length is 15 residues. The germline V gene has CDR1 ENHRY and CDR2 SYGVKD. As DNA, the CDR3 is TGTGCCATCAGTGAACAGGGCTCTGGGGCCAACGTCCTGACTTTC. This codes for CAISEQGSGANVLTF.

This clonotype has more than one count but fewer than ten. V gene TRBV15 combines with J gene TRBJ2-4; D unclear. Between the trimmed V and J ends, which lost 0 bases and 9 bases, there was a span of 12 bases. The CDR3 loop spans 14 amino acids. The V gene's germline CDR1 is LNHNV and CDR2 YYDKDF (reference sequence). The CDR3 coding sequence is TGTGCCACCAGCAGAGAGAGCGCGACCAGCATTCAGTACTTC. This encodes CATSRESATSIQYF.

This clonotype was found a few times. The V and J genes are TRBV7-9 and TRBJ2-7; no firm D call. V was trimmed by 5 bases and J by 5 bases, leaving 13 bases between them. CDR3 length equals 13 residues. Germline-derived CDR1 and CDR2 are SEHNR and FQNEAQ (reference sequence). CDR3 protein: CASSPSTSHEQYF. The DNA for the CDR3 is TGTGCCAGCAGCCCATCTACGAGCCACGAGCAGTACTTC.

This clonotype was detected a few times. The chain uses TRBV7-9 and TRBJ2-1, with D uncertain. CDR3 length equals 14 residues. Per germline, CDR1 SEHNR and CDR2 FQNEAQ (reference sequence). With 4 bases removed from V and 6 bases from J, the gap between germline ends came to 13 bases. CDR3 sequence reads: CASSSTRVRNEQFF. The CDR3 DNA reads TGTGCCAGCAGCTCCACCCGCGTCCGCAATGAGCAGTTCTTC.

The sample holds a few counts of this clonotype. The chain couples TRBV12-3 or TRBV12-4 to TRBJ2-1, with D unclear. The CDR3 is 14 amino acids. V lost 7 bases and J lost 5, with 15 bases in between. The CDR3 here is CASTPFGGHNEQFF. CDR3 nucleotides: TGTGCCAGCACTCCCTTTGGCGGCCACAATGAGCAGTTCTTC.

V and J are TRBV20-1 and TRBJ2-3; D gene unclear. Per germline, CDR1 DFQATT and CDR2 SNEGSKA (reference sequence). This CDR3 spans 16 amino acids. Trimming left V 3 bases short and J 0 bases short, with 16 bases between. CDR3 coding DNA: TGCAGTGCTAGTGTCCGGGCCCTCACTAGCACAGATACGCAGTATTTT. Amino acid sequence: CSASVRALTSTDTQYF.

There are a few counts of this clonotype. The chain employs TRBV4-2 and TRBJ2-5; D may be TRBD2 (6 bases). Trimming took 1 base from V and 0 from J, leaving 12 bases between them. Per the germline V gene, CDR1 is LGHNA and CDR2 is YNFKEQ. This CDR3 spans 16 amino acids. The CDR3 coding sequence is TGTGCCAGCAGCCAAGTGGGGACTTCCGACCAAGAGACCCAGTACTTC. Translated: CASSQVGTSDQETQYF.

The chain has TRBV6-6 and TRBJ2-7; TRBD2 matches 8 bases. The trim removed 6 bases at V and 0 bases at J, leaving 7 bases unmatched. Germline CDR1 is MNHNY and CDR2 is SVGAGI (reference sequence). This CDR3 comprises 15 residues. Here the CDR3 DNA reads TGTGCCAGCAGCCGGAGCGGGGGAACCTCCTACGAGCAGTACGTC. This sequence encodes CASSRSGGTSYEQYV.

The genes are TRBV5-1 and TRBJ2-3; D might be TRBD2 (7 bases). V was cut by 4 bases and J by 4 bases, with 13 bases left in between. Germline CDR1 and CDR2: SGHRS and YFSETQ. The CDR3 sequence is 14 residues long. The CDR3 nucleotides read TGCGCCAGCAGCCCGGGGGAGGGGGCAGATACGCAGTATTTT. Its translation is CASSPGEGADTQYF.

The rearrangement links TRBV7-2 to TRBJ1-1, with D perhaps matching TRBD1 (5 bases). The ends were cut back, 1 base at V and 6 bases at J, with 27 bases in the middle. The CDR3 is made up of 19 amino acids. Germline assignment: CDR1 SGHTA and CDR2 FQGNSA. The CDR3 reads CASSLGGPNWAGKNPEAFF. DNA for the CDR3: TGTGCCAGCAGCTTAGGGGGCCCCAATTGGGCAGGGAAAAACCCTGAAGCTTTCTTT.

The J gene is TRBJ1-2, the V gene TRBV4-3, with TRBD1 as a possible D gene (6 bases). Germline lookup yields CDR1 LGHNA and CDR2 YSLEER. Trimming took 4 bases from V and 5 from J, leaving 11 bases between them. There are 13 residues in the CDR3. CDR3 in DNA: TGCGCCAGCAGCCGCCACAGGGAATATGGCTACACCTTC. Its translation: CASSRHREYGYTF.

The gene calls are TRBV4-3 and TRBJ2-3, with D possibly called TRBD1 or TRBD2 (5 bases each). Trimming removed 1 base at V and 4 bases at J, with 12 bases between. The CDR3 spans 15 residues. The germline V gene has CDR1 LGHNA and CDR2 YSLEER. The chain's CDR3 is CASSQVGEAADTQYF. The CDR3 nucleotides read TGCGCCAGCAGCCAAGTAGGGGAAGCGGCAGATACGCAGTATTTT.